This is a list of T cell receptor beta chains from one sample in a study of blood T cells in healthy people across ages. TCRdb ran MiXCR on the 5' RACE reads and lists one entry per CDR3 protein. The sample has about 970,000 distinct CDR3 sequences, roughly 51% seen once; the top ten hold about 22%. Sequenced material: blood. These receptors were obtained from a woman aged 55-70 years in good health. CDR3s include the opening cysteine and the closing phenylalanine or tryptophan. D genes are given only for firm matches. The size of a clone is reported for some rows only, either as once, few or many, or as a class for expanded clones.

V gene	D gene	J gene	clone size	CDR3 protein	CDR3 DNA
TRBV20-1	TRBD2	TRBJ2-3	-	CSASWAGGSTDTQYF	TGCAGTGCTAGTTGGGCGGGGGGTAGCACAGATACGCAGTATTTT
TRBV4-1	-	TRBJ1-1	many	CASSQVAGNTEAFF	TGTGCCAGCAGCCAAGTTGCAGGGAACACTGAAGCTTTCTTT
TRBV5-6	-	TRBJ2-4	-	CASSFGGHLAKNIQYF	TGTGCCAGCAGCTTTGGGGGCCATCTAGCCAAAAACATTCAGTACTTC
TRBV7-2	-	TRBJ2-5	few	CASSPGSYETQYF	TGTGCCAGCAGCCCCGGGTCGTATGAGACCCAGTACTTC
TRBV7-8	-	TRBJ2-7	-	CASSSDQREQYF	TGTGCCAGCAGCTCAGATCAGCGCGAGCAGTACTTC
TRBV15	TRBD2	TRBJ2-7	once	CATSPTSGSSYEQYF	TGTGCCACCAGCCCCACTAGCGGGAGCTCCTACGAGCAGTACTTC
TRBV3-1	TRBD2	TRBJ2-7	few	CASSQDRLAGAYEQYF	TGTGCCAGCAGCCAAGACCGGCTAGCGGGAGCGTACGAGCAGTACTTC
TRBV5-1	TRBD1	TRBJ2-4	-	CASSLFGTGSPNGEQYF	TGCGCCAGCAGCTTGTTTGGGACAGGCTCCCCAAATGGAGAGCAGTACTTC
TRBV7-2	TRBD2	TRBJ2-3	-	CASSLGGGWVDTQYF	TGTGCCAGCAGCTTAGGCGGGGGTTGGGTAGATACGCAGTATTTT
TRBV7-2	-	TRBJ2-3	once	CASSRSTLDTQYF	TGTGCCAGCAGCCGATCCACCTTAGATACGCAGTATTTT
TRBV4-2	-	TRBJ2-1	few	CASSPLRGEGQFF	TGTGCCAGCAGCCCACTACGCGGAGAGGGGCAGTTCTTC
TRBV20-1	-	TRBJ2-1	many	CSAIVLVLASYEQFF	TGCAGTGCTATCGTCCTCGTTCTAGCGAGCTATGAGCAGTTCTTC
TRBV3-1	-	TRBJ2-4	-	CASSPGRTTKPEQYF	TGTGCCAGCAGCCCTGGCAGGACAACAAAGCCGGAGCAGTACTTC
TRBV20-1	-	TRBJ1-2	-	CSARDNTQGYGYTF	TGCAGTGCTAGAGACAACACCCAGGGCTATGGCTACACCTTC
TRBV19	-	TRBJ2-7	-	CASSSGQPGNEQYF	TGTGCCAGTAGTTCAGGACAGCCCGGGAACGAGCAGTACTTC
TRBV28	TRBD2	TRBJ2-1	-	CASSLLVSGGRYNEQFF	TGTGCCAGCAGTTTATTAGTAAGCGGGGGGAGGTACAATGAGCAGTTCTTC
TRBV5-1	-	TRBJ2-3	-	CASSPRSYSTSTDTQYF	TGCGCCAGCAGCCCTAGGTCCTATTCCACTAGCACAGATACGCAGTATTTT
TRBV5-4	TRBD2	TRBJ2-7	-	CASSSGLATSYEQYF	TGTGCCAGCAGCTCGGGACTAGCGACCTCCTACGAGCAGTACTTC
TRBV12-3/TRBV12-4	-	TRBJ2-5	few	CASSSGALREQYF	TGTGCCAGCAGTTCCGGGGCCCTGAGGGAGCAGTACTTC
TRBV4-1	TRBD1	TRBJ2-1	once	CASSQEMETGGTSHNEQFF	TGCGCCAGCAGCCAAGAGATGGAGACAGGGGGGACCTCCCACAATGAGCAGTTCTTC
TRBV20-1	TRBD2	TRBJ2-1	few	CSAGPGTTPYNEQFF	TGCAGTGCTGGCCCCGGGACTACCCCCTACAATGAGCAGTTCTTC
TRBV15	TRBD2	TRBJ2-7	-	CATSMSASGRGYEQYF	TGTGCCACCAGCATGTCCGCTAGCGGGAGAGGATACGAGCAGTACTTC
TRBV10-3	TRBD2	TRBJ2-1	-	CAIRQREAYNEQFF	TGTGCCATCAGACAGCGGGAGGCCTACAATGAGCAGTTCTTC
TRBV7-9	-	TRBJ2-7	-	CASSSTDSYEQYF	TGTGCCAGCAGCTCTACGGACAGCTACGAGCAGTACTTC
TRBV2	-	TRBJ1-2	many	CASSLGGVTGGRQVHGYTF	TGTGCCAGCAGTCTCGGTGGGGTGACAGGAGGCAGACAGGTTCATGGCTACACCTTC
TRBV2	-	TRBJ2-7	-	CASSQQGRGQYF	TGTGCCAGCAGTCAACAGGGTAGGGGGCAGTACTTC
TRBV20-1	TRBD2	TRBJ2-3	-	CSASLAGVGTQYF	TGCAGTGCTAGTTTAGCGGGAGTGGGTACGCAGTATTTT
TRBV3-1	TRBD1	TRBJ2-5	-	CASSQGQGSRETQYF	TGTGCCAGCAGCCAGGGACAGGGGTCGAGGGAGACCCAGTACTTC
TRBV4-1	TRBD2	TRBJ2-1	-	CASSQEYRGGDEQFF	TGCGCCAGCAGCCAAGAGTATCGGGGGGGCGATGAGCAGTTCTTC
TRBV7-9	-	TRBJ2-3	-	CASSLKRVRDITDTQYF	TGTGCCAGCAGCTTAAAAAGGGTCAGGGATATCACAGATACGCAGTATTTT
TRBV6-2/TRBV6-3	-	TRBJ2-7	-	CASRTADPPGEQYF	TGTGCCAGCAGAACAGCGGACCCCCCGGGAGAGCAGTACTTC
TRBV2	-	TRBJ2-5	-	CASRPQGRETQYF	TGTGCCAGCAGACCACAGGGTCGGGAGACCCAGTACTTC
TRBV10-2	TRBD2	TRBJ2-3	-	CASRGPQRGLSSTDTQYF	TGCGCCAGCAGAGGACCTCAGAGGGGACTATCTAGCACAGATACGCAGTATTTT
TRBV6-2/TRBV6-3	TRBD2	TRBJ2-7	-	CASRTSGRTYEQYF	TGTGCCAGCAGAACTAGCGGGAGGACCTACGAGCAGTACTTC
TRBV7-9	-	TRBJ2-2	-	CASSLHRNTGELFF	TGTGCCAGCAGCTTACACAGGAACACCGGGGAGCTGTTTTTT
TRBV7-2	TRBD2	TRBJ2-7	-	CASSRASPLLAGGSYEQYF	TGTGCCAGCAGCCGAGCTTCCCCCCTTCTAGCGGGAGGATCCTACGAGCAGTACTTC
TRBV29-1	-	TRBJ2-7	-	CSVARSSGEQYF	TGCAGCGTTGCCAGGTCCTCGGGCGAGCAGTACTTC
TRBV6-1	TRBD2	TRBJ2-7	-	CASSTRSGLAGKYEQYF	TGTGCCAGCAGTACGCGCTCAGGACTAGCGGGAAAGTACGAGCAGTACTTC
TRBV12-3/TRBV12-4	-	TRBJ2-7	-	CAVGDSVAEQYF	TGTGCCGTCGGAGACTCCGTAGCCGAGCAGTACTTC
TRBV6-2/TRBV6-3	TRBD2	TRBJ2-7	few	CASSQARGRAPPYEQYF	TGTGCCAGCAGTCAAGCTCGGGGGAGGGCCCCTCCCTACGAGCAGTACTTC
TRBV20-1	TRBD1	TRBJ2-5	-	CSAPNDRDETQYF	TGCAGTGCTCCAAACGACAGGGACGAGACCCAGTACTTC
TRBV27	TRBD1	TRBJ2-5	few	CASRGQGTGEQYF	TGTGCCAGCAGGGGACAGGGGACGGGAGAGCAGTACTTC
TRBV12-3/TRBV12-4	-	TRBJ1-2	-	CASSGQTVHYGYTF	TGTGCCAGCAGTGGACAGACGGTGCACTATGGCTACACCTTC
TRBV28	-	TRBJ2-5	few	CASMGSLGTQYF	TGTGCCAGCATGGGCAGCCTTGGGACCCAGTACTTC
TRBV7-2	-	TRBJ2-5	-	CASKLVGLASNEQYF	TGTGCCAGTAAACTTGTGGGTCTAGCGAGCAATGAGCAGTACTTC
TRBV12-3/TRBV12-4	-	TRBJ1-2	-	CASSGGVVGGYTF	TGTGCCAGCAGTGGAGGGGTGGTGGGTGGCTACACCTTC
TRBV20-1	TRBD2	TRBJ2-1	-	CSALRLAGEFF	TGCAGTGCCCTGCGACTAGCGGGTGAGTTCTTC
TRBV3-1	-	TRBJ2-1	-	CAGSFLKGNEQFF	TGTGCCGGCAGCTTCTTAAAGGGGAATGAGCAGTTCTTC
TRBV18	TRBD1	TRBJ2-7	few	CASSQTDREYEQYF	TGTGCCAGCTCACAGACGGACAGGGAGTACGAGCAGTACTTC
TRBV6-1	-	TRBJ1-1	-	CASSGGRWNTEAFF	TGTGCCAGCTCGGGGGGACGGTGGAACACTGAAGCTTTCTTT
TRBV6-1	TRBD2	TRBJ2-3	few	CASSKAGTSTDTQYF	TGTGCCAGCAGTAAAGCGGGAACTAGCACAGATACGCAGTATTTT
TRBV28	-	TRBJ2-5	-	CASSMAGESGETQYF	TGTGCCAGCAGTATGGCAGGGGAATCGGGAGAGACCCAGTACTTC
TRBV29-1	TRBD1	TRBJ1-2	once	CSVDPVDRVETGWSGYTF	TGCAGCGTTGACCCTGTAGACAGGGTTGAAACGGGATGGAGTGGCTACACCTTC